Listed below are T cell receptor beta chains from one sample, sequenced in a study of shared clonotypes between healthy human individuals. TCRdb's table, derived via immunoSEQ multiplex PCR, lists solely in-frame clones and lacks some. The sample lists hundreds of thousands of clones, just over 90% occurring once. The sample was naive CD8+ T cells sorted from blood. Receptor source: a man aged 25-45 years in good health. CDR3s include the opening cysteine and the closing phenylalanine or tryptophan. The D gene is left open where the match is weak. Expanded clones are given a class, and other clones once, few, many or no size at all.

TRBV27	TRBD1	TRBJ1-4	-	TGTGCCAGCAGTGTGTCCGGGACAGGGAACCCCAGAGAAAAACTGTTTTTT	CASSVSGTGNPREKLFF
TRBV27	-	TRBJ2-2	-	TGTGCCAGCAGCAGACAGTTGAACACCGGGGAGCTGTTTTTT	CASSRQLNTGELFF
TRBV7-2	-	TRBJ2-3	-	TGTGCCAGCAGCTTAGTAGGGGATACGCAGTATTTT	CASSLVGDTQYF
TRBV7-9	TRBD2	TRBJ2-7	-	TGTGCCAGCAGCTCGTCACTAGCGGGAGACGACGAGCAGTACTTC	CASSSSLAGDDEQYF
TRBV28	TRBD1	TRBJ1-5	-	TGTGCCAGCAGGCGGACAGGAGCCGGCAATCAGCCCCAGCATTTT	CASRRTGAGNQPQHF
TRBV9	-	TRBJ2-2	-	TGTGCCAGCAGCATGAACACCGGGGAGCTGTTTTTT	CASSMNTGELFF
TRBV2	-	TRBJ1-5	-	TGTGCCAGCAGTGATCGTACTCAGCCCCAGCATTTT	CASSDRTQPQHF
TRBV7-2	TRBD1	TRBJ2-7	-	TGTGCCAGCAGCCCTACGGCCAGGGGGCTCGAAGAGCAGTACTTC	CASSPTARGLEEQYF
TRBV2	TRBD1	TRBJ2-1	-	TGTGCCAGCGTTCTGGACAGGGGGCTCAATGAGCAGTTCTTC	CASVLDRGLNEQFF
TRBV27	-	TRBJ2-1	few	TGTGCCAGCAGTCTAGATTCCTACAATGAGCAGTTCTTC	CASSLDSYNEQFF
TRBV7-9	-	TRBJ2-1	few	TGTGCCAGCAGCAATGTGGGTGAGCAGTTCTTC	CASSNVGEQFF
TRBV5-8	-	TRBJ1-1	-	TGTGCCAGCAGCCCAGCCGAGGCCACTGAAGCTTTCTTT	CASSPAEATEAFF
TRBV7-6	-	TRBJ2-2	-	TGTGCCAGCAGCGACGGAAGGACAGCGAACACCGGGGAGCTGTTTTTT	CASSDGRTANTGELFF
TRBV5-5	TRBD1	TRBJ1-2	-	TGTGCCAGCAGCTTGGCCGTCGCAGGGGGGATCTATGGCTACACCTTC	CASSLAVAGGIYGYTF
TRBV2	-	TRBJ2-7	-	TGTGCCAGCAGTTCACTGGGCTACGAGCAGTACTTC	CASSSLGYEQYF
TRBV28	-	TRBJ1-2	-	TGTGCCAGCAGTTTAAGGCAGGGGAACTATGGCTACACCTTC	CASSLRQGNYGYTF
TRBV9	-	TRBJ2-7	-	TGTGCCAGCAGCCCCGGGGAGACCGGGGCGTTCTCCTACGAGCAGTACTTC	CASSPGETGAFSYEQYF
TRBV4-1	-	TRBJ1-3	-	TGCGCCAGCAGCCCTGGCTCGGCGGACACCATATATTTT	CASSPGSADTIYF
TRBV4-3	-	TRBJ2-2	many	TGCGCCAGCAGCCAAGATTGGGCCGGGGAGCTGTTTTTT	CASSQDWAGELFF
TRBV2	TRBD2	TRBJ2-1	-	TGTGCCAGCAGCGGGACTAGCGGTTCTTACAATGAGCAGTTCTTC	CASSGTSGSYNEQFF
TRBV7-2	TRBD2	TRBJ2-7	-	TGTGCCAGCAGCTACGCTGCGGGAGGGTCCTACGAGCAGTACTTC	CASSYAAGGSYEQYF
TRBV20-1	-	TRBJ1-2	-	TGCAGTGCTAGCGTGAATGGCTACACCTTC	CSASVNGYTF
TRBV6-6	-	TRBJ1-1	-	TGTGCCAGCAATATGGCTGGGGGCACTGAAGCTTTCTTT	CASNMAGGTEAFF